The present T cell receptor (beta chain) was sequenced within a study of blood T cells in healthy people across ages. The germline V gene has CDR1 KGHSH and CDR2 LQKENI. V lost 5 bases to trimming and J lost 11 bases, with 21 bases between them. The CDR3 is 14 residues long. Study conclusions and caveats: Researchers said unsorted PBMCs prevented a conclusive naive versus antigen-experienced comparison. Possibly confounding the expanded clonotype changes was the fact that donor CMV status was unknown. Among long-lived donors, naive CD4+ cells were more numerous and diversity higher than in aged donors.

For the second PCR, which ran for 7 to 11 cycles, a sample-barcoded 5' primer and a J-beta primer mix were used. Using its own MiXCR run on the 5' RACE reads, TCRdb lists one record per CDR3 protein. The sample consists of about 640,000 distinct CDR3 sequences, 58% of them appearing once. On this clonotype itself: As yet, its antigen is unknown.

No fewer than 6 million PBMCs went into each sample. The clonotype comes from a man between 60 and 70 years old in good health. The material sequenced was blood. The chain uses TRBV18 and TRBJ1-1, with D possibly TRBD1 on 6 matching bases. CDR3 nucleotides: TGTGCCAGCTCATATCCGGGACAACTGCCGGCGGCTTTCTTT. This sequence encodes CASSYPGQLPAAFF.